Only one count was recorded for the clone carrying this TCR beta chain. Its antigen is not identified. The data are from a study of response to subunit inactivated influenza vaccine. From the RT-PCR reads, TCRdb called clonotypes with MiXCR, one entry per CDR3 protein. The table records over 150,000 distinct CDR3 sequences, 14% of them present only once. Study observations and caveats: It was the authors' suggestion that each seasonal influenza vaccination recruits few new T cells.

V shed 5 bases and J 3 bases; nucleotides not matched to a gene: 10. CDR1 and CDR2 (germline): PRHDT, FYEKMQ (reference sequence). This CDR3 has 15 amino acids. The chain has TRBV13 and TRBJ2-7, with 7 bases matching TRBD1. Sample: CD8+ T cells sorted from PBMCs, taken 4 to 6 days after vaccination. The TCR sequence derives from a man over 45 who received an inactivated influenza vaccine. CDR3 DNA sequence: TGTGCCAGCAGCCCTCCCGGGACAGAAAACTACGAGCAGTACTTC. Protein: CASSPPGTENYEQYF.